This entry lists 8 T cell receptor beta chains sequenced from one sample in a study of cytomegalovirus exposure and HLA in healthy donors. The PCR used 60 Vbeta and 13 Jbeta primers. Assay used: immunoSEQ multiplex PCR; TCRdb lists only in-frame clones, some missing. Here the sample spans approximately 170,000 clones, roughly 77% being singletons. The sequenced sample consisted of PBMCs. The receptors stem from a woman under 40 in good health and CMV-seropositive.

The chain carries TRBV27 and TRBJ1-2, with no clear D. CDR1 and CDR2 from the germline V gene are MNHEY and SMNVEV (reference sequence). Trimming took off 5 bases at V and 5 bases at J, with 12 bases between the two ends. The CDR3 length is 13 residues. The CDR3 reads CASSGQAPYGYTF. The CDR3 nucleotides are TGTGCCAGCAGTGGCCAGGCACCGTATGGCTACACCTTC.

V and J are TRBV5-4 and TRBJ2-7; D not certain. There are 14 residues in the CDR3. The germline gives CDR1 SGHNT, CDR2 YYREEE (reference sequence). Trimming took 0 bases from V and 5 from J, leaving 12 bases between them. CDR3 residues: CASSLGQFVHEQYF. CDR3 DNA sequence: TGTGCCAGCAGCTTGGGCCAGTTTGTGCACGAGCAGTACTTC.

The genes are TRBV6-6 and TRBJ1-2; D perhaps matches TRBD1 (5 bases). Germline-derived CDR1 and CDR2 are MNHNY and SVGAGI (reference sequence). The CDR3 sequence is 12 residues long. Trimming removed 6 bases at V and 8 bases at J, with 13 bases between. CDR3 residues: CASSQPTAGYTF. As DNA, the CDR3 is TGTGCCAGCAGCCAACCGACAGCCGGCTACACCTTC.

J is TRBJ2-5 and V is TRBV7-2; TRBD2 matches at 7 bases. V gave up 5 bases and J gave up 5 bases; unmatched junction bases: 2. The CDR3 runs 12 residues. The germline gives CDR1 SGHTA, CDR2 FQGNSA. The chain's CDR3 is CASSRAGETQYF. CDR3 in DNA: TGTGCCAGCAGCAGAGCGGGGGAGACCCAGTACTTC.

This clone has just a few counts. The CDR3 here is CASSLSEGQGYQPQHF. The CDR3 nucleotides are TGTGCCAGCAGTTTATCCGAGGGACAGGGGTATCAGCCCCAGCATTTT. J is TRBJ1-5 and V is TRBV28, with 10 bases that match TRBD1. The CDR3 totals 16 residues. Germline loops: CDR1 MDHEN, CDR2 SYDVKM. The V gene end was trimmed by 1 base and the J gene end by 5 bases; junction bases not matched to a gene: 5.

The rearrangement joins TRBV5-1 to TRBJ2-5, with TRBD1 matching 7 bases. With V trimmed by 0 bases and J by 4 bases, 9 bases remained unmatched. This CDR3 has 16 amino acids. Germline lookup yields CDR1 SGHRS and CDR2 YFSETQ. The CDR3 protein is CASSLGGHTGVETQYF. For the CDR3, the DNA is TGCGCCAGCAGCTTGGGGGGACATACAGGGGTAGAGACCCAGTACTTC.

The chain carries TRBV9 and TRBJ2-3; D ambiguous. Between the trimmed V and J ends, which lost 0 bases and 4 bases, there was a span of 3 bases. CDR1 and CDR2 (germline): SGDLS, YYNGEE. The CDR3 spans 12 residues. The CDR3 DNA sequence: TGTGCCAGCAGCGTAGTCGCAGATACGCAGTATTTT. This gives the protein CASSVVADTQYF.

The rearrangement uses TRBV7-9 and TRBJ2-1, with D hard to call. The germline V gene encodes CDR1 SEHNR and CDR2 FQNEAQ (reference sequence). Trimming took 5 bases from V and 6 from J, leaving 17 bases between them. This CDR3 region has 15 residues. The chain's CDR3 is CASSPTLVPSNEQFF. CDR3 in DNA: TGTGCCAGCAGCCCGACTTTAGTCCCGAGCAATGAGCAGTTCTTC.